The next 27 T cell receptor beta chains were all read from a single sample in a study of tissue T cells after allogeneic stem cell transplantation. Sequencing was performed with immunoSEQ multiplex PCR; in TCRdb, only in-frame clones are kept and a portion is missing. Found here are roughly 2,000 clones, roughly 60% of them singletons; the top ten hold approximately 16%. Steroid-refractory graft-versus-host disease after allogeneic hematopoietic cell transplant qualified adults for prospective research-autopsy enrollment. Sequencing was performed on ileal tissue, taken at autopsy. Receptors originate from a male patient aged 60 or older with steroid-refractory graft-versus-host disease after an allogeneic stem cell transplant. Part of the T cell pool may stem from the graft donor.

V is TRBV5-1 and J is TRBJ2-3, with D tentatively TRBD1 or TRBD2 (5 bases each). This CDR3 region has 15 residues. CDR1 is SGHRS, CDR2 YFSETQ, per germline. V was cut by 1 base and J by 4 bases, with 13 bases left in between. The CDR3 DNA reads as TGCGCCAGCAGCTTGTCCCTTCCGGGGCCAGATACGCAGTATTTT. Translation gives CASSLSLPGPDTQYF.

This rearrangement joins TRBV19 to TRBJ1-4; the D gene is possibly TRBD1 (5 bases). From germline, CDR1 is LNHDA and CDR2 SQIVND (reference sequence). The CDR3 covers 19 residues. Deletions cut 3 bases from V and 4 bases from J, with 24 bases between. CDR3 in amino acids: CASSMRGLLLAESNEKLFF. The CDR3, as DNA: TGTGCCAGTAGTATGAGGGGACTCCTGTTGGCAGAGAGTAATGAAAAACTGTTTTTT. The full variable domain, with the rest looked up from reference TRBV19 and TRBJ1-4, is DGGITQSPKYLFRKEGQNVTLSCEQNLNHDAMYWYRQDPGQGLRLIYYSQIVNDFQKGDIAEGYSVSREKKESFPLTVTSAQKNPTAFYLCASSMRGLLLAESNEKLFFGSGTQLSVL.

The chain couples TRBV7-2 to TRBJ1-1; no reliable D call. The CDR3 has 14 residues. Between the trimmed V and J ends, which lost 7 bases and 0 bases, there was a span of 12 bases. Germline CDR1 SGHTA, CDR2 FQGNSA. The CDR3 DNA reads as TGTGCCAGCACCCCGACAAACATGAACACTGAAGCTTTCTTT. Translating gives CASTPTNMNTEAFF. The variable domain in full, with the rest retrieved from reference TRBV7-2 and TRBJ1-1, is GAGVSQSPSNKVTEKGKDVELRCDPISGHTALYWYRQSLGQGLEFLIYFQGNSAPDKSGLPSDRFSAERTGGSVSTLTIQRTQQEDSAVYLCASTPTNMNTEAFFGQGTRLTVV.

This chain connects TRBV11-2 to TRBJ2-1; TRBD2 aligns across 9 bases. V was clipped by 3 bases and J by 4 bases; unmatched bases: 7. Germline CDR1 reads SGHAT; CDR2 reads FQNNGV. CDR3 size: 16 residues. Here the CDR3 DNA reads TGTGCCAGCAGCTTGAGGCTAGCGGGGCTTTACAATGAGCAGTTCTTC. It yields the protein CASSLRLAGLYNEQFF.

The chain has TRBV19 and TRBJ2-1; a possible D gene is TRBD1 (5 bases). This CDR3 region has 13 residues. Germline V gene data show CDR1 as LNHDA and CDR2 as SQIVND (reference sequence). The V end lost 8 bases, the J end lost 7 bases, and 15 bases lay between the germline ends. For the CDR3, the DNA is TGTGCCAGTTCTGGACAAGCCCCAAATGAGCAGTTCTTC. Translating it yields CASSGQAPNEQFF.

In its sample, this clone was seen a few times. The chain links TRBV14 to TRBJ1-1; D is uncertain. CDR1 and CDR2 from the germline V gene are SGHDN and FVKESK. The CDR3 sequence is 12 residues long. V was pared by 6 bases and J by 9 bases, with 14 bases between. CDR3 sequence: CASRGGELKAFF. As DNA, the CDR3 is TGTGCCAGCAGGGGCGGAGAACTAAAAGCTTTCTTT.

The chain carries TRBV7-2 and TRBJ2-1, with a tentative D call TRBD2 (5 bases). The CDR3 length is 16 residues. The germline V gene has CDR1 SGHTA and CDR2 FQGNSA. V was trimmed by 0 bases and J by 0 bases, leaving 9 bases between them. The CDR3 DNA follows: TGTGCCAGCAGCTTAGCCCCGGGGATCTCCTACAATGAGCAGTTCTTC. The encoded protein is CASSLAPGISYNEQFF. Full variable domain (rest looked up from reference TRBV7-2 and TRBJ2-1): GAGVSQSPSNKVTEKGKDVELRCDPISGHTALYWYRQSLGQGLEFLIYFQGNSAPDKSGLPSDRFSAERTGGSVSTLTIQRTQQEDSAVYLCASSLAPGISYNEQFFGPGTRLTVL.

The genes are TRBV6-5 and TRBJ1-1; a weak D match, TRBD1 (5 bases). The CDR3 length is 15 residues. Germline V gene lookup returns CDR1 MNHEY and CDR2 SVGAGI. V lost 4 bases, J lost 3 bases, and 15 bases lay in between. DNA for the CDR3: TGTGCCAGCAGTTTCGGACAATTAAAACACACTGAAGCTTTCTTT. It yields the protein CASSFGQLKHTEAFF.

This clone was seen a handful of times. The chain combines TRBV6-2 or TRBV6-3 with TRBJ1-5; possible D gene TRBD1, 5 bases. This CDR3 comprises 14 residues. Deletions cut 2 bases from V and 5 bases from J, with 10 bases between. Germline V gives CDR1 MNHEY, CDR2 SVGEGT. The CDR3, as DNA: TGTGCCAGCAGTTACGGGACTTTACATCAGCCCCAGCATTTT. The encoded protein is CASSYGTLHQPQHF.

In this sample, this clone turned up once. The chain is built from TRBV2 and TRBJ2-1, with D perhaps TRBD2 (6 bases). V lost 8 bases and J lost 4, with 12 bases in between. There are 13 residues in the CDR3. Germline CDR1 is SNHLY and CDR2 is FYNNEI. The CDR3 spells CASSAGEYNEQFF. DNA of the CDR3: TGTGCCAGCTCAGCGGGCGAATACAATGAGCAGTTCTTC. Drawing the rest from reference TRBV2 and TRBJ2-1, the complete variable domain is EPEVTQTPSHQVTQMGQEVILRCVPISNHLYFYWYRQILGQKVEFLVSFYNNEISEKSEIFDDQFSVERPDGSNFTLKIRSTKLEDSAMYFCASSAGEYNEQFFGPGTRLTVL.

This chain links TRBV3-1 (or the pseudogene TRBV3-2) with TRBJ1-6; 8 nucleotides align to TRBD1. V lost 1 base and J lost 7; bases outside the gene matches: 6. Germline-derived CDR1 and CDR2 are LGHDT and YNNKEL (reference sequence). CDR3 length equals 16 residues. CDR3 DNA sequence: TGTGCCAGCAGCCAAGGGGCAGGGGGCTTGAATTCACCCCTCCACTTT. Encoded protein: CASSQGAGGLNSPLHF.

The CDR3, as DNA: TGTGCCAGCGGACAATTTAGCTCCTACAATGAGCAGTTCTTC. Translated, it gives CASGQFSSYNEQFF. V and J are TRBV7-9 and TRBJ2-1; tentatively, D is TRBD1 (5 bases). This CDR3 spans 14 amino acids. V was cut by 8 bases and J by 0 bases, with 11 bases left in between. Germline V gene lookup returns CDR1 SEHNR and CDR2 FQNEAQ (reference sequence). Full variable domain (remainder filled in from reference TRBV7-9 and TRBJ2-1): DTGVSQNPRHKITKRGQNVTFRCDPISEHNRLYWYRQTLGQGPEFLTYFQNEAQLEKSRLLSDRFSAERPKGSFSTLEIQRTEQGDSAMYLCASGQFSSYNEQFFGPGTRLTVL.

CDR3 nucleotides: TGTGCCAGCAGCTTTACAGGGAACTCTGGAAACACCATATATTTT. Its protein is CASSFTGNSGNTIYF. This chain joins TRBV7-2 and TRBJ1-3; TRBD1 might be the D (6 bases). V shed 3 bases and J shed 0 bases, with 9 bases lying between them. Germline V gene data show CDR1 as SGHTA and CDR2 as FQGNSA. The CDR3 length is 15 residues.

The chain uses TRBV5-4 and TRBJ2-5; D may be TRBD2 (5 bases). CDR1 is SGHNT and CDR2 is YYREEE in the germline V gene (reference sequence). The V end was cut by 5 bases, the J end by 5 bases, with 10 bases between. The CDR3 is 12 amino acids. The CDR3 coding sequence is TGTGCCAGCAGTAGGTCGGGGGAGACCCAGTACTTC. Translating it yields CASSRSGETQYF.

The chain recombines TRBV7-6 with TRBJ2-1; a weak D match, TRBD1 (6 bases). The CDR3 totals 14 residues. The V gene's germline CDR1 is SGHVS and CDR2 FNYEAQ. The V end was cut by 2 bases, the J end by 5 bases, with 10 bases between. The CDR3: CASSLLGADNEQFF. In DNA form, the CDR3 reads TGTGCCAGCAGCTTATTGGGGGCGGACAATGAGCAGTTCTTC.

By its share, this clone is large. The same CDR3 can be traced to other DNA sequences in this sample. The chain combines TRBV11-2 with TRBJ2-5; D not resolved. The CDR3 has 12 amino acids. CDR1 is SGHAT, CDR2 FQNNGV, per germline. Trimming left V 0 bases short and J 5 bases short, with 4 bases between. This chain's CDR3 is CASSLESETQYF. CDR3 DNA: TGTGCCAGCAGCTTAGAGTCCGAGACCCAGTACTTC. Using reference TRBV11-2 and TRBJ2-5 for the parts outside the CDR3, the full variable domain is EAGVAQSPRYKIIEKRQSVAFWCNPISGHATLYWYQQILGQGPKLLIQFQNNGVVDDSQLPKDRFSAERLKGVDSTLKIQPAKLEDSAVYLCASSLESETQYFGPGTRLLVL.

The rearrangement joins TRBV28 to TRBJ2-7; D ambiguous. Trimming took off 4 bases at V and 6 bases at J, with 10 bases between the two ends. Germline V gives CDR1 MDHEN, CDR2 SYDVKM. CDR3 length: 12 amino acids. DNA of the CDR3: TGTGCCAGCAGTTCCCAGACTGTCGAGCAGTACTTC. This sequence encodes CASSSQTVEQYF.

The chain has TRBV12-3 or TRBV12-4 and TRBJ2-5; no firm D call. V lost 2 bases and J lost 5, with 6 bases in between. This CDR3 is built from 12 residues. CDR3 region: CASSLTRETQYF. CDR3 nucleotides: TGTGCCAGCAGTTTAACGAGGGAGACCCAGTACTTC.

The V and J genes are TRBV4-3 and TRBJ1-1; D unclear. The germline V and J ends were trimmed by 0 bases and 0 bases, with 8 bases remaining between them. CDR3 length equals 15 residues. Looked up from germline, CDR1 is LGHNA and CDR2 is YSLEER. The CDR3 coding sequence is TGCGCCAGCAGCCAAGACTTCAAAGTGAACACTGAAGCTTTCTTT. Residues: CASSQDFKVNTEAFF.

CDR3 protein: CASGSRGALNEQFF. The DNA for the CDR3 is TGCGCCAGCGGATCACGGGGGGCCCTTAATGAGCAGTTCTTC. The chain recombines TRBV5-1 with TRBJ2-1, with D possibly TRBD2 on 7 matching bases. Per the germline V gene, CDR1 is SGHRS and CDR2 is YFSETQ. V gave up 7 bases and J gave up 7 bases, with 18 bases separating them. The CDR3 runs 14 residues.

J is TRBJ1-3 and V is TRBV18; D unresolved. The CDR3 covers 13 residues. Trimming took 4 bases from V and 4 from J, leaving 8 bases between them. From germline, CDR1 is KGHSH and CDR2 LQKENI. The CDR3 nucleotides read TGTGCCAGCTCACGACTATCCGGAAACACCATATATTTT. It translates to CASSRLSGNTIYF. Complete variable domain (other parts from reference TRBV18 and TRBJ1-3): NAGVMQNPRHLVRRRGQEARLRCSPMKGHSHVYWYRQLPEEGLKFMVYLQKENIIDESGMPKERFSAEFPKEGPSILRIQQVVRGDSAAYFCASSRLSGNTIYFGEGSWLTVV.

The chain couples TRBV5-1 to TRBJ1-2; D remains unclear. The length of the CDR3 is 15 residues. Trimming shortened V by 4 bases and J by 6 bases, and 19 bases separated the two germline ends. Germline V lookup: CDR1 SGHRS, CDR2 YFSETQ. The CDR3 sequence: CASSALPGSENGYTF. The CDR3 nucleotides read TGCGCCAGCAGCGCTTTGCCGGGCTCGGAGAATGGCTACACCTTC.

By its share, this clone is large. This chain uses TRBV5-8 with TRBJ1-2; no firm D call. The V gene's germline CDR1 is SGHTS and CDR2 YDEGEE. Trimming cost V 0 bases and J 8 bases, with 14 bases left between them. CDR3 size: 14 residues. Here the CDR3 reads CASSLGRLRSGYTF. The CDR3 region has the DNA TGTGCCAGCAGCTTGGGACGTTTACGGTCGGGCTACACCTTC. The full variable domain, rest sourced from reference TRBV5-8 and TRBJ1-2, is EAGVTQSPTHLIKTRGQQATLRCSPISGHTSVYWYQQALGLGLQFLLWYDEGEERNRGNFPPRFSGRQFPNYSSELNVNALELEDSALYLCASSLGRLRSGYTFGSGTRLTVV.

The V gene is TRBV7-8, the J gene TRBJ1-3; D is undetermined. The CDR3 is made up of 15 amino acids. Between the trimmed V and J ends, which lost 1 base and 0 bases, there was a span of 7 bases. CDR1 is SGHVS and CDR2 is FQNEAQ in the germline V gene. The CDR3 DNA reads as TGTGCCAGCAGCTTAGTGTCACTCTCTGGAAACACCATATATTTT. Translation gives CASSLVSLSGNTIYF.

This clone was seen only once. The rearrangement links TRBV6-6 to TRBJ1-5; the D gene is possibly TRBD1 (5 bases). The CDR3 runs to 14 residues. The germline V and J ends were trimmed by 0 bases and 5 bases, with 8 bases remaining between them. The germline CDR1 and CDR2 sequences are MNHNY and SVGAGI (reference sequence). CDR3 sequence: CASSYSGAHQPQHF. The CDR3 region has the DNA TGTGCCAGCAGTTACTCAGGGGCGCATCAGCCCCAGCATTTT.

This clone was detected a few times. V usage is TRBV7-9 and J usage is TRBJ1-3, with D hard to call. The CDR3 is made up of 14 amino acids. The V gene lost 4 bases and the J gene lost 5 bases, with 12 bases spanning the gap. Germline V CDR1 and CDR2: SEHNR, FQNEAQ (reference sequence). The CDR3 protein is CASSWSEDRNTIYF. CDR3 bases: TGTGCCAGCAGCTGGTCAGAGGATCGAAACACCATATATTTT.

The chain recombines TRBV10-3 with TRBJ1-3; 8 bases align to TRBD1. The V gene end was trimmed by 4 bases and the J gene end by 1 base; junction bases not matched to a gene: 6. Per the germline V gene, CDR1 is ENHRY and CDR2 is SYGVKD. The CDR3 is 16 residues long. CDR3 residues: CAISGRDRRSGNTIYF. CDR3 coding DNA: TGTGCCATCAGTGGTCGGGACAGGCGTTCTGGAAACACCATATATTTT.